This TCR beta chain is from a study of regulatory T cells in long-lasting Graves disease. Time point here: newly diagnosed GD, antithyroid drugs for less than 3 months. RNA from PBMCs was the source of the TCR library. This clonotype was seen a few times. V lost 1 base and J 5 bases, leaving 11 bases between the germline ends. CDR1 DFQATT and CDR2 SNEGSKA come from the germline V gene (reference sequence). The length of the CDR3 is 14 residues. Arm-PCR of CDR3 regions and iRepertoire HTBI primers were used to build TCR beta libraries. TCRdb reanalysed the multiplex PCR reads using MiXCR and keeps one entry per CDR3 protein. The sample lists under 400,000 distinct CDR3 sequences, 15% to 20% seen once, with about 32% in the top ten. The sample also formed part of further work on T cells in Graves' hyperthyroidism and ophthalmopathy.

This material consisted of peripheral blood mononuclear cells (PBMCs), taken at new diagnosis, from a patient treated with antithyroid drugs. V and J are TRBV20-1 and TRBJ2-2, with D tentatively TRBD2 (5 bases). The clonotype was recovered from a man in his forties or fifties with Graves disease. The CDR3 nucleotides are TGCAGTGCTAGAGTAGGCGGGTGGACCGGGGAGCTGTTTTTT. Translation: CSARVGGWTGELFF.